The 30 T cell receptor beta chains in this list originate from one sample, sequenced in a study of T cells in Graves' hyperthyroidism and ophthalmopathy (dated by TCRdb to the late 2010s). Libraries were constructed by multiplex PCR. Sequencing was performed on an Illumina HiSeq 2000. The TCR beta CDR3 regions were amplified from the RNA transcripts. For the first round of RT-PCR on the TCR CDR3, the HTBI primer set was used together with the Qiagen OneStep RT-PCR kit. Clones were called with MiXCR by TCRdb after fastp trimmed the public reads at Q25, and only in-frame beta chains were retained. Each entry merges the rows of one CDR3 protein and shows their most common DNA and genes. The sample table shows more than 500,000 distinct CDR3 sequences, and 40% to 50% are seen once. About two fifths of the sample rests with the top ten. The sequenced sample was peripheral blood or thyroid tissue (not recorded which). Receptor source: an adult woman with Graves' disease, either hyperthyroidism or ophthalmopathy (not recorded which).

The table lists this clonotype with many counts. The V and J genes are TRBV12-3 or TRBV12-4 and TRBJ1-6; D unclear. Trimming took off 3 bases at V and 7 bases at J, with 4 bases between the two ends. The CDR3 runs to 12 residues. DNA of the CDR3: TGTGCCAGCAGTTTCGTAAATTCACCCCTCCACTTT. This sequence encodes CASSFVNSPLHF.

The gene calls are TRBV15 and TRBJ2-7; TRBD2 aligns across 9 bases. CDR1 and CDR2 from the germline V gene are LNHNV and YYDKDF (reference sequence). Germline trimming cut 1 base from V and 7 bases from J; bases unmatched to any gene: 8. CDR3 length: 15 residues. This CDR3 reads CATSRAGSGGLEQYF. The CDR3 DNA follows: TGTGCCACCAGCAGAGCAGGTAGCGGGGGCCTAGAGCAGTACTTC.

The chain joins TRBV7-8 to TRBJ1-6, with 7 bases matching TRBD1. The CDR3 has 15 residues. The germline V gene encodes CDR1 SGHVS and CDR2 FQNEAQ. V trimming: 0 bases; J trimming: 7 bases; junction bases outside the gene matches: 3. The CDR3 bases are TGTGCCAGCAGCTTAGCGGGACAGACGAATTCACCCCTCCACTTT. Residues: CASSLAGQTNSPLHF.

This clonotype was counted at least ten times. The gene calls are TRBV12-3 or TRBV12-4 and TRBJ1-1; 9 bases are shared with TRBD1. The CDR3 totals 15 residues. Losses at the gene ends were 4 bases for V and 6 bases for J; bases not matched to a gene: 9. The CDR3 loop reads CASSSGQGWGAEAFF. CDR3 bases: TGTGCCAGCAGTTCGGGACAGGGTTGGGGGGCTGAAGCTTTCTTT.

Many counts were recorded for this clonotype. This rearrangement joins TRBV6-2 or TRBV6-3 to TRBJ2-6; D is possibly TRBD2 (5 bases). Trimming left V 6 bases short and J 0 bases short, with 12 bases between. This CDR3 has 16 residues. The germline V gene encodes CDR1 MNHEY and CDR2 SVGEGT. The CDR3 DNA is TGTGCCAGCAGGGCGGGTCGATCCTCTGGGGCCAACGTCCTGACTTTC. Protein: CASRAGRSSGANVLTF.

This clonotype was seen ten or more times. Relative to the germline gene, one junction end is altered; a read error may explain this. The V gene is TRBV12-3 or TRBV12-4, the J gene TRBJ1-1; 7 bases match TRBD1. The CDR3 consists of 13 residues. The chain's CDR3 is CASSLGRGTEAFF. In DNA form, the CDR3 reads TGTGCCAGCAGCTTAGGCAGGGGGACTGAAGCTTTCTTT.

The chain joins TRBV15 to TRBJ2-7; D is unclear. Trimming pared 3 bases from V and 4 bases from J, leaving 7 bases between. CDR3 length: 12 residues. Germline V lookup: CDR1 LNHNV, CDR2 YYDKDF (reference sequence). CDR3 amino acids: CATSSNGYEQYF. Here the CDR3 DNA reads TGTGCCACCAGCAGTAATGGGTACGAGCAGTACTTC.

This clonotype was found many times. V and J are TRBV10-3 and TRBJ1-6; a possible D gene is TRBD1 (5 bases). The CDR3 consists of 12 residues. The germline CDR1 and CDR2 sequences are ENHRY and SYGVKD. Trimming left V 4 bases short and J 7 bases short, with 5 bases between. The DNA for the CDR3 is TGTGCCATCAGTGGGGGCAATTCACCCCTCCACTTT. It codes for CAISGGNSPLHF.

This clonotype was found many times. The DNA of the CDR3 is TGCAGTGCTAGAGGACCACCGGGACCTCCCTCCGAGCAGTACTTC. This gives the protein CSARGPPGPPSEQYF. The rearrangement joins TRBV20-1 to TRBJ2-7; the D gene could be TRBD1 or TRBD2 (5 bases each). With 1 base removed from V and 6 bases from J, the gap between germline ends came to 19 bases. CDR3 length: 15 residues. Germline V CDR1 and CDR2: DFQATT, SNEGSKA (reference sequence).

This clonotype was counted at least ten times. The CDR3 DNA reads as TGTGCCAGCAGCTTAGGGGGTTCGGATAGGCCCCAGCATTTT. It specifies CASSLGGSDRPQHF. The chain recombines TRBV7-9 with TRBJ1-5, with D uncertain. Germline CDR1 is SEHNR and CDR2 is FQNEAQ (reference sequence). The CDR3 consists of 14 residues. Between the trimmed V and J ends, which lost 1 base and 9 bases, there was a span of 13 bases.

The table lists this clonotype with a few counts. The V gene is TRBV28, the J gene TRBJ2-7; D is ambiguous. Germline CDR1 and CDR2: MDHEN and SYDVKM. CDR3 length: 11 residues. V lost 4 bases, J lost 7 bases, and 8 bases lay in between. CDR3 loop: CASSSRQEQYF. Written as DNA, the CDR3 is TGTGCCAGCAGTTCAAGGCAAGAGCAGTACTTC.

This chain joins TRBV7-9 and TRBJ2-7; D possibly corresponds to TRBD1 (6 bases). From germline, CDR1 is SEHNR and CDR2 FQNEAQ (reference sequence). Trimming shortened V by 5 bases and J by 1 base, and 9 bases separated the two germline ends. This CDR3 is built from 13 residues. The CDR3 here is CASSRDTSYEQYF. The CDR3 DNA reads as TGTGCCAGCAGCCGGGACACATCCTACGAGCAGTACTTC.

CDR3 amino acids: CAWSRKGGNQPQHF. CDR3 DNA sequence: TGTGCCTGGAGTCGTAAAGGGGGCAATCAGCCCCAGCATTTT. The chain combines TRBV30 with TRBJ1-5; possible D gene TRBD1, 5 bases. Germline CDR1 reads GTSNPN; CDR2 reads SVGIG (reference sequence). The V end lost 2 bases, the J end lost 2 bases, and 10 bases lay between the germline ends. There are 14 residues in the CDR3.

The chain combines TRBV7-2 with TRBJ2-5; 13 bases are a match to TRBD2. Trimming removed 10 bases from V and 5 bases from J; junction bases left unmatched: 10. Per germline, CDR1 SGHTA and CDR2 FQGNSA. The CDR3 loop spans 15 amino acids. The CDR3 here is CANGLAGDVRETQYF. DNA of the CDR3: TGTGCCAATGGACTAGCGGGAGATGTACGGGAGACCCAGTACTTC.

The J gene is TRBJ1-5, the V gene TRBV19; no reliable D call. CDR1 LNHDA and CDR2 SQIVND come from the germline V gene (reference sequence). This CDR3 spans 15 amino acids. Trimming shortened V by 11 bases and J by 2 bases, and 19 bases separated the two germline ends. In DNA form, the CDR3 reads TGTGCCTGGAGTGTACTCGGAGGTCGCAATCAGCCCCAGCATTTT. Protein product: CAWSVLGGRNQPQHF.

Comments on this clonotype: At one of its ends the junction is not consistent with the germline gene, which may arise from a read error. This rearrangement joins TRBV10-3 to TRBJ1-1, with 8 positions matching TRBD1. Germline CDR1 ENHRY, CDR2 SYGVKD. The CDR3 length is 17 residues. The CDR3 loop reads CASSFIIRDRSATEAFF. The CDR3 DNA reads as TGTGCCAGCAGTTTCATCATCCGGGACAGGTCTGCCACTGAAGCTTTCTTT.

This clonotype showed up many times. The J gene is TRBJ1-1, the V gene TRBV12-3 or TRBV12-4; D uncertain. V was cut by 5 bases and J by 5 bases, with 12 bases left in between. The CDR3 is 13 amino acids. The CDR3 sequence: CASSPTGVTEAFF. The CDR3 coding sequence is TGTGCCAGCAGTCCCACCGGGGTGACTGAAGCTTTCTTT.

Ten or more counts support this clonotype. The chain employs TRBV7-8 and TRBJ2-7, with D unclear. V lost 1 base and J 0 bases, leaving 13 bases between the germline ends. The CDR3 runs to 16 residues. Germline lookup yields CDR1 SGHVS and CDR2 FQNEAQ. CDR3 sequence (DNA): TGTGCCAGCAGCTTAGTACCCAGTCCGAGCTCCTACGAGCAGTACTTC. Residues: CASSLVPSPSSYEQYF.

The rearrangement uses TRBV12-3 or TRBV12-4 and TRBJ1-2; TRBD1 matches at 7 bases. The V segment lost 3 bases and the J segment 4 bases; nucleotides outside the gene matches: 8. The CDR3 runs to 15 residues. In nucleotides, the CDR3 is TGTGCCAGCAGTTTTGCTCCACAGGGGAGCTATGGCTACACCTTC. The encoded protein is CASSFAPQGSYGYTF.

This clonotype has a count of ten or more. The chain combines TRBV2 with TRBJ1-6; D is unclear. The CDR3 length is 14 residues. Looked up from germline, CDR1 is SNHLY and CDR2 is FYNNEI. The germline V and J ends were trimmed by 4 bases and 5 bases, with 9 bases remaining between them. CDR3 sequence: CASSGRRNNSPLHF. The CDR3 region has the DNA TGTGCCAGCAGTGGACGGCGTAATAATTCACCCCTCCACTTT. Filled out from reference TRBV2 and TRBJ1-6, the complete variable domain reads EPEVTQTPSHQVTQMGQEVILRCVPISNHLYFYWYRQILGQKVEFLVSFYNNEISEKSEIFDDQFSVERPDGSNFTLKIRSTKLEDSAMYFCASSGRRNNSPLHFGNGTRLTVT.

The chain uses TRBV10-3 and TRBJ1-2; D unclear. Trimming cost V 8 bases and J 3 bases, with 16 bases left between them. The CDR3 runs 14 residues. The germline V gene encodes CDR1 ENHRY and CDR2 SYGVKD. The CDR3 sequence: CAISPSTDYYGYTF. CDR3 DNA: TGTGCCATCTCGCCGTCCACCGACTACTATGGCTACACCTTC.

CDR3 DNA: TGTGCCAGCAGTTGGGCAGGAACGGGGAACACTGAAGCTTTCTTT. Its protein product is CASSWAGTGNTEAFF. This chain links TRBV28 with TRBJ1-1; no clear D gene. The germline CDR1 and CDR2 sequences are MDHEN and SYDVKM. Trimming took off 4 bases at V and 1 base at J, with 13 bases between the two ends. This CDR3 is built from 15 residues. Full variable domain (rest looked up from reference TRBV28 and TRBJ1-1): DVKVTQSSRYLVKRTGEKVFLECVQDMDHENMFWYRQDPGLGLRLIYFSYDVKMKEKGDIPEGYSVSREKKERFSLILESASTNQTSMYLCASSWAGTGNTEAFFGQGTRLTVV.

The chain links TRBV5-5 to TRBJ2-2; TRBD2 matches 9 bases. CDR3 length: 16 residues. Germline values: CDR1 SGHKS, CDR2 YYEKEE (reference sequence). The V and J ends lost 4 bases and 3 bases, in that order; junction bases with no gene match: 7. The CDR3 loop reads CASSPLAGEDTGELFF. The CDR3 DNA reads TGTGCCAGCAGCCCCTTAGCGGGAGAGGACACCGGGGAGCTGTTTTTT. The full variable domain, completed using reference TRBV5-5 and TRBJ2-2, is DAGVTQSPTHLIKTRGQQVTLRCSPISGHKSVSWYQQVLGQGPQFIFQYYEKEERGRGNFPDRFSARQFPNYSSELNVNALLLGDSALYLCASSPLAGEDTGELFFGEGSRLTVL.

The rearrangement links TRBV2 to TRBJ1-6; 8 bases fit TRBD1. CDR1 is SNHLY, CDR2 FYNNEI, per germline. The CDR3 length is 15 residues. Trimming cost V 6 bases and J 4 bases; bases outside gene matches: 5. The DNA for the CDR3 is TGTGCCAGCAGCGGACAGGGCTTATATAATTCACCCCTCCACTTT. It specifies CASSGQGLYNSPLHF.

The sample holds one count of this clonotype. V is TRBV10-3 and J is TRBJ2-7; TRBD2 might be the D (5 bases). V shed 2 bases and J shed 1 base, with 12 bases lying between them. In germline, CDR1 is ENHRY, CDR2 SYGVKD. CDR3 length: 15 amino acids. The CDR3 loop reads CAISERADSSYEQYF. The CDR3 coding sequence is TGTGCCATCAGTGAGAGGGCGGACTCTTCCTACGAGCAGTACTTC.

Many counts were recorded for this clonotype. The chain carries TRBV2 and TRBJ1-1; weak D call: TRBD1 (6 bases). Trimming took 5 bases from V and 2 from J, leaving 12 bases between them. CDR1 and CDR2 (germline): SNHLY, FYNNEI. The CDR3 extends over 14 amino acids. DNA for the CDR3: TGTGCCAGCAGTAAACCGGGACACAACACTGAAGCTTTCTTT. Encoded protein: CASSKPGHNTEAFF.

The rearrangement links TRBV7-9 to TRBJ1-6; D is possibly TRBD1 (5 bases). This CDR3 comprises 14 residues. Germline V gene data show CDR1 as SEHNR and CDR2 as FQNEAQ (reference sequence). Trimming shortened V by 1 base and J by 8 bases, and 9 bases separated the two germline ends. In DNA, the CDR3 is TGTGCCAGCAGCTTAGATCCGGGGCATTCACCCCTCCACTTT. It is translated as CASSLDPGHSPLHF.

CDR3 protein: CASSSLANTGELFF. Written as DNA, the CDR3 is TGTGCCAGCAGCTCTTTAGCGAACACCGGGGAGCTGTTTTTT. The rearrangement uses TRBV7-6 and TRBJ2-2, with unresolved D. Germline CDR1 reads SGHVS; CDR2 reads FNYEAQ. V lost 4 bases and J lost 0, with 6 bases in between. The CDR3 spans 14 residues.

This clonotype was detected ten times or more. The chain has TRBV7-9 and TRBJ2-5; 11 nucleotides agree with TRBD2. The CDR3 is 15 residues long. The junction had 4 bases not matched to a gene; V was cut back by 3 bases and J by 4 bases. Germline V gene data show CDR1 as SEHNR and CDR2 as FQNEAQ (reference sequence). CDR3 in DNA: TGTGCCAGCAGCTTCCCCACTAGCGGGAGAGAGACCCAGTACTTC. Its protein product is CASSFPTSGRETQYF.

This clonotype showed up just a few times. The chain joins TRBV29-1 to TRBJ2-5; D is undetermined. CDR3 length: 10 amino acids. V lost 4 bases and J lost 6, with 6 bases in between. Germline V gene lookup returns CDR1 SQVTM and CDR2 ANQGSEA. The CDR3 nucleotides read TGCAGCGTTGCTGGGCAGACCCAGTACTTC. This encodes CSVAGQTQYF.